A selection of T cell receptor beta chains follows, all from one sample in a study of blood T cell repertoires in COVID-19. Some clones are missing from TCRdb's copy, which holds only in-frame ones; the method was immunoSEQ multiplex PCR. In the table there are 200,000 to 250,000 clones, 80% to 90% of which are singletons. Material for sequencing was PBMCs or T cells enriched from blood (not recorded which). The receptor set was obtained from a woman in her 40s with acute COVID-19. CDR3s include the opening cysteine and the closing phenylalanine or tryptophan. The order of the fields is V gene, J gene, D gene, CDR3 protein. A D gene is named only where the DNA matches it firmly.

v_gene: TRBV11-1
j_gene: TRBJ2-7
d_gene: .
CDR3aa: CASSSTQRHEQYF

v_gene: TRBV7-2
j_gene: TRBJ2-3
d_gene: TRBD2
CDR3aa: CASSLVGRATDTQYF

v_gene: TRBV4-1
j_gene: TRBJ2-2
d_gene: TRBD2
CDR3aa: CASSQVGPTSGRRELFF

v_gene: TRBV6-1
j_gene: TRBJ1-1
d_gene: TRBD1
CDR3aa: CASSPLQGADEAFF

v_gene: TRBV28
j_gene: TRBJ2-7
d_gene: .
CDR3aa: CASSLLGSGYEQYF

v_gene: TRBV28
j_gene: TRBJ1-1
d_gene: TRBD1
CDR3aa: CASTSLTGGYTEAFF

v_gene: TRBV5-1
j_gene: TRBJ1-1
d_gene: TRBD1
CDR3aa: CASRRGQGLMNTEAFF

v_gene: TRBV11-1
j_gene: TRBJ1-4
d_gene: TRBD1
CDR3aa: CASSFGQGGEKLFF

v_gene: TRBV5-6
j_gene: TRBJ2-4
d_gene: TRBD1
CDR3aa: CASSPQGQGKNIQYF

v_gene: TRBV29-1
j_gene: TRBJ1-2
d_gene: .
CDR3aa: CSVEGTANYGYTF

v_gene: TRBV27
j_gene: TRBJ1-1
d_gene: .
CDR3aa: CASNKIGSMNTEAFF

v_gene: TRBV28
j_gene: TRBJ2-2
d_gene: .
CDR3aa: CASSELQTDGELFF

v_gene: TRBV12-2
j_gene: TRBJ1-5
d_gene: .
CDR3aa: CASRLARGKGGQVRDQPQHF

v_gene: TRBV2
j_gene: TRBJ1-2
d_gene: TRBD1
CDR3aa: CASSGQGAPGYTF

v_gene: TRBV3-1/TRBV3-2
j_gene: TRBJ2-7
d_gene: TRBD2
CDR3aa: CASSQDLAGKYEQYF

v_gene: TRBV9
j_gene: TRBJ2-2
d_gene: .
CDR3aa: CASSPSDSTGELFF

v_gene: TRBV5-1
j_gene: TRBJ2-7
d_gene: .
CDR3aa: CASSLRGNREQYF

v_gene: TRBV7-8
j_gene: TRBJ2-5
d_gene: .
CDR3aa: CASSFSHHQETQYF

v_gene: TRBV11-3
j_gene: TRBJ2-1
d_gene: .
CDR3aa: CASRSIYNEQFF

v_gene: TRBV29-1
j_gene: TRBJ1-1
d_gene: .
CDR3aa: CSVERRGLDAEAFF

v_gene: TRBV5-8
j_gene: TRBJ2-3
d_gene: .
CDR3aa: CASRPQGTDTQYF

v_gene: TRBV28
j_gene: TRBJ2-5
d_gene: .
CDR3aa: CASRTSYYREETQYF

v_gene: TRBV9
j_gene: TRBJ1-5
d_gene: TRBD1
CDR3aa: CASSVEAQGGPQHF

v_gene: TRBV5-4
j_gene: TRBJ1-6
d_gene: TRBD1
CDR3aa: CASSLEDRVTLHF